The 20 T cell receptor delta chains reported below all come from one sample, sequenced in a study of γδ T cells in repeated Plasmodium falciparum infection. TCRdb repeated clone calling on the multiplex PCR reads with CATT. The sample records more than 45,000 delta-chain clones, about 1.5% being singletons. Bulk repertoires came from Vgamma9/Vdelta2+ or Vdelta2-negative gammadelta T cells flow-sorted from PBMC. Source material: gamma-delta T cells from blood. Receptors originate from a pool of human donors (malaria-infected and uninfected, not separated).

Regarding this clone: The TCRdb record carries a much larger clone's protein, which differs from this DNA's translation at residue 13; a read error is the likely cause, and the protein listed here is the DNA translation. The chain recombines TRDV1 with TRDJ1; the D gene is possibly TRDD3 (5 bases). The CDR3 contains 18 residues. Trimming pared 6 bases from V and 3 bases from J, leaving 26 bases between. The V gene's germline CDR1 is TSWWSYY and CDR2 QGS. This CDR3 reads CALGKKRWVLEYADKLIF. In DNA, the CDR3 is TGTGCTCTTGGAAAGAAACGCTGGGTGCTAGAGTACGCCGATAAACTCATCTTT.

A remark on this clone: Since a far larger clone is one base different, this is likely a read error. Other DNA sequences of this sample code for an identical CDR3. The chain employs TRDV1 and TRDJ1; 11 nucleotides agree with TRDD3. Germline CDR1 is TSWWSYY and CDR2 is QGS. The V and J ends lost 3 bases and 2 bases, in that order; junction bases with no gene match: 29. The CDR3 runs 24 residues. The CDR3 loop is CALGDLPRVDALGDTERNTDKLIF. Written as DNA, the CDR3 is TGTGCTCTTGGGGATCTTCCTAGGGTCGATGCGCTGGGGGATACCGAACGCAATACCGATAAACTCATCTTT.

This clone was seen only a few times. TCRdb lists the protein of a much larger clone for this DNA, which differs at residue 12, so this is likely a read error; the protein given here is translated from the DNA itself. The chain combines TRDV1 with TRDJ1, with TRDD3 matching over 8 bases. The CDR3 is 23 residues long. Losses at the gene ends were 0 bases for V and 5 bases for J; bases not matched to a gene: 29. CDR1 and CDR2 (germline): TSWWSYY, QGS. This CDR3 is CALGELISLPYSWGKRGVDKLIF. CDR3 nucleotides: TGTGCTCTTGGGGAACTAATATCCCTACCTTATAGCTGGGGGAAAAGGGGTGTTGATAAACTCATCTTT.

This clone was observed many times. This probably arose from a read error, given a far larger clone one base away. Other nucleotide sequences in the sample specify the same CDR3. The chain carries TRDV1 and TRDJ1; 7 bases map to TRDD3. CDR3 length: 14 residues. Trimming at V came to 1 base and at J to 8 bases, leaving 7 bases not matched to a gene. Germline CDR1 and CDR2: TSWWSYY and QGS. The CDR3 sequence: CALGERIWGAKLIF. CDR3 sequence (DNA): TGTGCTCTTGGGGAACGGATCTGGGGGGCCAAACTCATCTTT.

For this clone: The translation of this DNA and the TCRdb protein of a much larger clone differ at residue 5, probably owing to a read error; the protein shown here is translated from the DNA. For the CDR3, the DNA is TGTGCTCTTGGGGGATACAGGATGGGGGACGAAGTAACACCCTTCGATAAACTCATCTTT. Its protein product is CALGGYRMGDEVTPFDKLIF. The chain joins TRDV1 to TRDJ1; 7 bases are shared with TRDD3. TCRdb supplies no J gene; here it was assigned by aligning the nucleotide sequence to germline. The trim removed 4 bases at V and 4 bases at J, leaving 24 bases unmatched. The CDR3 loop spans 20 amino acids. Germline CDR1 is TSWWSYY and CDR2 is QGS.

This clone showed up many times. A far more abundant clone sits one base away, making this likely a read error. This CDR3 is also generated by other DNA sequences in the sample. The J gene is TRDJ1, the V gene TRDV1, with D perhaps TRDD3 (5 bases). The CDR3 consists of 12 residues. CDR1 is TSWWSYY and CDR2 is QGS in the germline V gene. The CDR3 here is CALGERGHKLIF. CDR3 DNA sequence: TGTGCCCTTGGGGAACGGGGCCACAAACTCATCTTT.

By frequency in the sample, this clone is medium-sized. The same CDR3 can be traced to other DNA sequences in this sample. The V and J genes are TRDV1 and TRDJ1; D gene ambiguous. Trimming took off 4 bases at V and 3 bases at J, with 30 bases between the two ends. CDR1 is TSWWSYY, CDR2 QGS, per germline. The CDR3 totals 20 residues. CDR3 DNA: TGTGCTCTTGGGGTATTATTCCGTCACCCCAGGGGTCCGAGGGCCGATAAACTCATCTTT. Residues: CALGVLFRHPRGPRADKLIF.

With regard to this clone: Given a far larger clone just one base away, this is likely a sequencing read error. In the same sample, other DNA sequences code for this CDR3. The CDR3 spells CALGEPTFLISFNDGGFRYTDKLIF. DNA of the CDR3: TGCGCTCTTGGGGAACCAACCTTCCTAATCTCTTTTAATGATGGGGGATTCCGGTACACCGATAAACTCATCTTT. This chain connects TRDV1 to TRDJ1; perhaps D is TRDD2 or TRDD3 (8 bases each). The CDR3 extends over 25 amino acids. CDR1 and CDR2 from the germline V gene are TSWWSYY and QGS.

This clone was detected a few times. This DNA's translation and the protein TCRdb lists, from a much larger clone, do not match at residue 20, likely due to a read error; the protein shown is translated from the DNA. The chain employs TRDV1 and TRDJ1, with 11 positions matching TRDD3. The CDR3 covers 23 residues. The germline CDR1 and CDR2 sequences are TSWWSYY and QGS. CDR3 bases: TGTGCTCTTGGGGAACTCAAGATCCTATCGGTACTGGGGGATAGTCTGTACACCGATGAACTCATCTTT. Translating gives CALGELKILSVLGDSLYTDELIF.

This clone was recorded at least ten times. TCRdb's entry gives the protein of a much larger clone, which mismatches this DNA's translation at residue 3, likely from a read error; the protein reported here is translated from the DNA. This chain uses TRDV2 with TRDJ1; TRDD3 is a possible D gene (5 bases). The CDR3 extends over 17 amino acids. Germline assignment: CDR1 GEAIGNYY and CDR2 EKD. The CDR3 spells CAYDRVPGVGSPDKLIF. The CDR3 DNA sequence: TGTGCCTATGACCGGGTTCCCGGGGTGGGGTCCCCCGATAAACTCATCTTT.

The sample holds a few counts of this clone. It is likely a read error: a sequence one base away is far more abundant. The same CDR3 can be traced to other DNA sequences in this sample. This chain links TRDV1 with TRDJ2; tentative D call: TRDD3 (6 bases). TCRdb offers no J gene call, so here the DNA was matched to germline to obtain one. CDR1 is TSWWSYY and CDR2 is QGS in the germline V gene. Trimming took 2 bases from V and 8 from J, leaving 21 bases between them. The CDR3 has 17 amino acids. The CDR3 DNA reads TGTGCTCTTGGGGAATTTGATTGGGGGTCCTTGTCTGCACAACTCTTCTTT. This sequence encodes CALGEFDWGSLSAQLFF.

This clone occurred a few times. This is likely an artifact of a read error, given a far larger clone one base away. The sample has other DNA sequences that encode this CDR3 too. The chain combines TRDV1 with TRDJ1, with D possibly TRDD3 on 5 matching bases. The J gene is not listed in TCRdb, so it was assigned here from a DNA match to germline. Germline V CDR1 and CDR2: TSWWSYY, QGS. The CDR3 runs to 19 residues. V lost 3 bases, J lost 7 bases, and 30 bases lay in between. CDR3 loop: CALGDGVIRGAYTQAKLIF. DNA for the CDR3: TGTGCTCTTGGGGATGGAGTCATACGAGGGGCCTATACGCAAGCTAAACTCATCTTT.

A few counts support this clone. A far larger clone is one nucleotide away, so this likely arose from a read error. Other DNA sequences from this sample encode an identical CDR3 as well. This chain links TRDV1 with TRDJ1; TRDD2 or TRDD3 may be the D gene (7 bases each). TCRdb lists no J gene, so it was determined here by aligning the DNA to germline. This CDR3 has 21 amino acids. CDR1 TSWWSYY and CDR2 QGS come from the germline V gene. In nucleotides, the CDR3 is TGCGCTCTTGGGGACCCAGAGCTTTCCTACCCTACTGGGGAAGAGACCGGTAAACTCATCTTT. It codes for CALGDPELSYPTGEETGKLIF.

As for this clone: TCRdb's protein, taken from a much larger clone, differs from this DNA's translation at residue 9, likely owing to a read error; the protein displayed comes from the DNA. V and J are TRDV2 and TRDJ1, with 10 bases matching TRDD3. The CDR3 loop spans 21 amino acids. The germline CDR1 and CDR2 sequences are GEAIGNYY and EKD. The V gene end was trimmed by 0 bases and the J gene end by 0 bases; junction bases not matched to a gene: 18. The chain's CDR3 is CACDTAEKEGDTRLYTDKLIF. CDR3 bases: TGTGCCTGTGACACCGCGGAGAAGGAGGGGGATACGCGTCTGTACACCGATAAACTCATCTTT.

On this clone itself: TCRdb pairs this DNA with a much larger clone's protein that differs at residue 15, likely a read error; the protein shown was translated from the DNA. This chain links TRDV1 with TRDJ1; 13 bases are a match to TRDD3. TCRdb carries no J gene annotation; the J gene was assigned here by matching the DNA with germline. V lost 9 bases to trimming and J lost 5 bases; unmatched junction nucleotides: 27. There are 21 residues in the CDR3. The germline CDR1 and CDR2 sequences are TSWWSYY and QGS. This CDR3 reads CALRVLPTIITGGYVTDKLIF. In nucleotides, the CDR3 is TGTGCTCTGCGGGTCCTTCCTACGATAATAACTGGGGGATACGTAACTGATAAACTCATCTTT.

There are many counts of this clone. This likely came from a read error, as a far larger clone is one base away. The same CDR3 is also encoded by other DNA sequences in this sample. The rearrangement links TRDV2 to TRDJ1, with 9 positions matching TRDD3. This CDR3 has 16 residues. CDR1 and CDR2 from the germline V gene are GEAIGNYY and EKD. CDR3 DNA sequence: TGTGCCTGCGACACTCTTACTGGGGGACCAGACTTCATGCTCATCTTT. Its translation: CACDTLTGGPDFMLIF.

Comment on this clone: TCRdb lists the protein of a much larger clone for this DNA, which differs at residue 6, so this is likely a read error; the protein given here is translated from the DNA itself. The chain joins TRDV1 to TRDJ1; 10 nucleotides match TRDD3. TCRdb offers no J gene call, so here the DNA was matched to germline to obtain one. The J segment lost 3 bases and the V segment lost 1 base, leaving 20 bases of the junction unmatched. CDR1 is TSWWSYY, CDR2 QGS, per germline. The CDR3 is 21 residues long. The CDR3 loop reads CALGEPLLYWGIANSPDKLIF. For the CDR3, the DNA is TGTGCTCTTGGGGAACCGCTGCTGTACTGGGGGATCGCAAATTCCCCCGATAAACTCATCTTT.

Of note for this clone: A read error likely explains this, since a far larger clone differs by one base. Additional DNA sequences in this sample encode the identical CDR3. The chain carries TRDV1 and TRDJ2; no definite D call. The CDR3 extends over 14 amino acids. The V and J ends lost 5 bases and 8 bases respectively, with 15 bases between them. The germline CDR1 and CDR2 sequences are TSWWSYY and QGS. The CDR3 loop is CALGKNALEAQLFF. The CDR3, as DNA: TGTGCTCTTGGGAAAAATGCTCTGGAGGCACAACTCTTCTTT.

To note about this clone: The germline gene is not matched at one end of the junction; a read error may be the cause. This sample also contains other DNA sequences that code for the same CDR3. V is TRDV3 and J is TRDJ1; TRDD3 agrees at 13 bases. Germline V gene sequence: CDR1 TVYSNPD, CDR2 GDNSRS (reference sequence). The CDR3 is made up of 23 amino acids. The CDR3 nucleotides are TGCGCCTTTAGGGGAGCCCTTCCTACGGATTGGTTTACTGGGGGATACGATGAAAACAAACTCATCTTT. This encodes CAFRGALPTDWFTGGYDENKLIF.

As to this clone: Translating this DNA gives a protein that differs at residue 16 from the TCRdb one, which belongs to a much larger clone; a read error is likely, and the protein shown is this translation. The rearrangement uses TRDV1 and TRDJ1; maybe TRDD3 (5 bases). TCRdb offers no J gene call, so here the DNA was matched to germline to obtain one. The CDR3 contains 19 residues. Germline V CDR1 and CDR2: TSWWSYY, QGS. The CDR3 coding sequence is TGTGCTCTTGGGAACTGGAGCCGCGTACTGGAGGGGAACACCGATGAACTCATCTTT. Translated: CALGNWSRVLEGNTDELIF.